Listed below are T cell receptor beta chains from one sample, sequenced in a study of Graves' ophthalmopathy and Graves' hyperthyroidism. One entry per CDR3 protein results from TCRdb running MiXCR on the multiplex PCR reads. In the table there are approximately 460,000 distinct CDR3 sequences, roughly 14% of which are singletons. Specimen: blood. These TCRs come from a woman aged 30 to 39 with Graves' ophthalmopathy. CDR3s include the opening cysteine and the closing phenylalanine or tryptophan. Each record gives: V gene, CDR3 length, J gene, D gene, clone size, CDR3 protein, CDR3 DNA. The D gene is left open where the match is weak. Clone size is stated in some rows and not others, as once, few, many or a class when expanded.

>TRBV12-3/TRBV12-4|14|TRBJ2-7|.|many
CASSFHGPSAEQYF
TGTGCCAGCAGTTTTCACGGACCCTCAGCCGAGCAGTACTTC
>TRBV11-2|15|TRBJ1-5|.|.
CASSLEAASNQPQHF
TGTGCCAGCAGCTTAGAGGCTGCAAGCAATCAGCCCCAGCATTTT
>TRBV20-1|16|TRBJ2-7|TRBD2|.
CSASMVLAARPYEQYF
TGCAGTGCTAGTATGGTCCTAGCGGCGCGGCCCTACGAGCAGTACTTC
>TRBV12-3/TRBV12-4|15|TRBJ2-7|.|.
CASSPRHLIPYEQYF
TGTGCCAGCAGTCCCAGACACCTTATCCCCTACGAGCAGTACTTC
>TRBV18|16|TRBJ2-7|.|few
CASSPSVLARAYEQYF
TGTGCCAGCTCACCTTCAGTCCTGGCCAGGGCTTACGAGCAGTACTTC
>TRBV12-3/TRBV12-4|17|TRBJ2-7|TRBD1|many
CASRFARGGQGSHEQYF
TGTGCCAGCAGATTCGCCCGTGGGGGACAGGGGTCCCACGAGCAGTACTTC
>TRBV12-3/TRBV12-4|15|TRBJ2-4|.|many
CASSLSALAKNIQYF
TGTGCCAGCAGTTTATCTGCCCTAGCCAAAAACATTCAGTACTTC
>TRBV12-3/TRBV12-4|12|TRBJ1-2|.|.
CASTITGIGYTF
TGTGCCAGCACCATAACAGGGATTGGCTACACCTTC
>TRBV30|14|TRBJ1-1|.|few
CAWTRTDMNTEAFF
TGTGCCTGGACCCGGACAGACATGAACACTGAAGCTTTCTTT
>TRBV29-1|14|TRBJ1-1|.|many
CSVATRQGNTEAFF
TGCAGCGTCGCGACGCGGCAGGGGAACACTGAAGCTTTCTTT
>TRBV7-3|16|TRBJ2-2|.|.
CASSPSGTPRVGELFF
TGTGCCAGCAGCCCTTCCGGGACACCGCGAGTCGGGGAGCTGTTTTTT
>TRBV20-1|12|TRBJ2-5|.|many
CSARAGWETQYF
TGCAGTGCTAGAGCGGGGTGGGAGACCCAGTACTTC
>TRBV6-4|15|TRBJ2-4|TRBD1|many
CASAETGAVKNIQYF
TGTGCCAGCGCAGAGACAGGGGCAGTCAAAAACATTCAGTACTTC
>TRBV27|15|TRBJ2-7|TRBD1|many
CASRLAGQGLDEQYF
TGTGCCAGCAGATTAGCGGGACAGGGGTTAGACGAGCAGTACTTC
>TRBV28|14|TRBJ2-5|TRBD1|many
CASRGRDRKETQYF
TGTGCCAGCAGGGGCCGGGACAGAAAAGAGACCCAGTACTTC
>TRBV6-1|14|TRBJ1-2|.|many
CASSAASDGYGYTF
TGTGCCAGCAGCGCCGCGTCCGATGGCTATGGCTACACCTTC
>TRBV30|13|TRBJ2-7|.|many
CAWSVGAGLPQYF
TGTGCCTGGAGTGTCGGGGCAGGTCTCCCCCAGTACTTC
>TRBV9|14|TRBJ1-1|.|many
CASSGRTANTEAFF
TGTGCCAGCAGCGGTCGGACAGCGAACACTGAAGCTTTCTTT
>TRBV10-3|14|TRBJ1-1|.|.
CAISDQPHHTEAFF
TGTGCCATCAGTGACCAGCCACACCACACTGAAGCTTTCTTT
>TRBV6-2/TRBV6-3|17|TRBJ2-2|TRBD2|many
CASSGTSGRAHTGELFF
TGTGCCAGCAGCGGGACTAGCGGGAGGGCCCACACCGGGGAGCTGTTTTTT
>TRBV6-5|14|TRBJ1-2|.|many
CASTSTGTNYGYTF
TGTGCCAGCACCTCGACAGGAACCAACTATGGCTACACCTTC
>TRBV29-1|12|TRBJ1-1|.|many
CSVAPQNTEAFF
TGCAGCGTTGCACCGCAGAACACTGAAGCTTTCTTT
>TRBV11-2|16|TRBJ2-5|.|many
CASSLEVALLQETQYF
TGTGCCAGCAGCTTAGAGGTAGCGCTACTACAAGAGACCCAGTACTTC
>TRBV5-5|14|TRBJ1-1|.|.
CASSWGVMNTEACF
TGTGCCAGCAGCTGGGGGGTCATGAACACTGAAGCTTGCTTT
>TRBV5-1|14|TRBJ2-7|.|many
CASSLDAGPYEQYF
TGCGCCAGCAGCTTGGATGCGGGGCCCTACGAGCAGTACTTC
>TRBV30|13|TRBJ1-6|.|few
CAFQRSYNSPLHF
TGTGCCTTCCAACGGAGCTATAATTCACCCCTCCACTTT
>TRBV28|15|TRBJ1-5|.|many
CASSQTRASNQPQHF
TGTGCCAGCAGTCAAACCAGGGCGAGCAATCAGCCCCAGCATTTT
>TRBV20-1|14|TRBJ1-1|.|many
CSAPRAGVGTEAFF
TGCAGCGCTCCAAGGGCCGGAGTGGGCACTGAAGCTTTCTTT
>TRBV20-1|15|TRBJ1-1|TRBD1|many
CSANDRGLMNTEAFF
TGCAGTGCCAACGACAGGGGTCTCATGAACACTGAAGCTTTCTTT
>TRBV2|15|TRBJ2-2|.|many
CASSAQGEGTGELFF
TGTGCCAGCAGTGCTCAGGGGGAGGGCACCGGGGAGCTGTTTTTT
>TRBV25-1|16|TRBJ2-7|.|many
CASSEPLDTPAPEQYF
TGTGCCAGCAGTGAACCCCTCGATACCCCGGCACCCGAGCAGTACTTC
>TRBV28|12|TRBJ2-7|.|.
CASSPPDHEQYF
TGTGCCAGCAGTCCGCCGGACCACGAGCAGTACTTC
>TRBV9|15|TRBJ2-7|.|.
CASSSSVGGSYEQYF
TGTGCCAGCAGCTCCTCCGTAGGGGGGTCCTACGAGCAGTACTTC
>TRBV6-4|13|TRBJ1-2|.|many
CASSASGAGGYTF
TGTGCCAGCAGTGCGTCAGGGGCGGGTGGCTACACCTTC
>TRBV27|14|TRBJ1-1|.|many
CASSDSGGPWGAFF
TGTGCCAGCAGTGACTCCGGGGGCCCGTGGGGAGCTTTCTTT
>TRBV4-1|15|TRBJ1-2|.|many
CASSRDFRGPYGYTF
.